The subject of this entry is one T cell receptor (beta chain). This receptor's antigen is unknown. The input lacks base qualities; no much larger clone sits a single base away. This sample is part of a study of T cells in Graves' hyperthyroidism and ophthalmopathy (dated by TCRdb to between 2018 and 2021). For the study in its entirety: Peripheral blood samples were taken at the time of initial diagnosis, prior to any treatment. Prospective prediction of ophthalmopathy was tested in an independent validation cohort consisting of roughly 20 hyperthyroidism patients and approximately 16 patients who later progressed to ophthalmopathy. Thyroid tissue and blood T-cell repertoires from six or seven Graves' hyperthyroidism patients were also compared in the study. TCR V-J signatures able to tell the groups apart were searched for in a discovery cohort of 90 to 100 patients, of whom fewer than 45 had Graves' ophthalmopathy and around 57 had stable Graves' hyperthyroidism. The paper reports TCR Vbeta CDR3 sequencing of approximately 130 peripheral blood samples: fewer than 50 ophthalmopathy, under 80 hyperthyroidism and approximately 17 progressor patients. For training and testing, the approximately 92 patients in the discovery cohort were randomly divided in a 7:3 ratio. After blood sampling, hyperthyroidism patients were treated with methimazole at a starting dose of 30 mg daily, and ophthalmopathy patients were treated with high-dose intravenous methylprednisolone.

TCR beta CDR3 regions were amplified from RNA transcripts. For the first round of RT-PCR on the TCR CDR3, the HTBI primer set was used together with the Qiagen OneStep RT-PCR kit. Libraries were constructed in a second round of multiplex PCR, after which size selection and purification were performed. Paired-end sequencing of the libraries was performed with 100 bp reads on an Illumina HiSeq2000. On the study's bioinformatics: SOAPnuke was used to process the raw data, with reads discarded if the reads contained adapters or uncalled bases, had a mean Phred below 15, or lacked an exact constant-primer or identifier match. COPE v1.2.5 was used to merge high-quality paired reads, and clonotypes were defined as unique nucleotide sequences. Clonotypes were aligned to IMGT TRBV, TRBD and TRBJ reference segments using MiTCR v1.1. The analysis was restricted to V-J combinations with a frequency above 0.0001, which together covered approximately 99% of the repertoires. The TCS score was defined as the ratio of F50 (clonal expansion) to E x V (chaos), calculated using BLOSUM62-based TCRdist between CDR3 peptides within each V-J. Welch's t-statistics and random forest reduced around 550 V-J features to around 14, which were used in a naive Bayes classifier (R e1071). TCRdb's own reprocessing of the public reads used fastp at Q25 and MiXCR and kept productive beta chains. Rows with one shared CDR3 protein collapse into an entry with the most common genes and DNA. The V and J calls were not made by the authors but by TCRdb's processing. The sample table holds roughly 500,000 distinct CDR3 sequences, of which about 14% were seen once. The ten most abundant clones make up roughly 6.2% of the sample.

Hyperthyroidism patients were newly diagnosed, with disease duration under 2 months, and aged 18 to 65 years. Patients with uncontrolled infections, other autoimmune diseases, pregnancy or lactation were excluded. Diagnoses were established on the basis of clinical symptoms, serum thyroxine and TRAb, thyroid ultrasound, and orbital computed tomography. For progressor patients, blood was drawn at the first diagnosis of hyperthyroidism, before any ophthalmopathy symptoms had appeared. PBMCs were separated from 10 ml of fresh peripheral blood using Ficoll-Paque density gradient centrifugation. Progressor patients were first diagnosed with Graves' hyperthyroidism and then developed ophthalmopathy during follow-up. Total RNA was extracted with Trizol reagent, and quality was checked on an Agilent 2100 Bioanalyzer. Study-level results and caveats: Ophthalmopathy was separated from stable hyperthyroidism by a 13 V-J signature model, with about 86% sensitivity and just over 81% specificity obtained in cross-validation and 80%/75% obtained in testing. No statistical method was used to set the sample size in advance, and investigators knew the group allocation. In validation, progression to ophthalmopathy was predicted by the model with 70.59% sensitivity and about 72% specificity, a median of about 6 months before onset. Most expanded thyroid clonotypes (frequency above 0.001) were also detected in blood, a finding suggesting that blood repertoires may reflect thyroid immune responses.

V trim: 5 bases; J trim: 4 bases; unmatched bases: 10. Spanning cysteine to phenylalanine, the CDR3 consists of 15 amino acids. CDR3 DNA only is kept here, 45 bases in frame from base 1. The germline V gene yields MNHNS for CDR1 and SASEGT for CDR2. Sequencing used blood. Recombination linked TRBV6-1 to TRBJ1-1; TRBD1 matches 7 bases in the middle. The sequence was obtained from a young woman with Graves' hyperthyroidism that later progressed to Graves' ophthalmopathy. The CDR3 region: CASSQTGYRGTEAFF. The DNA sequence follows: TGTGCCAGCAGTCAGACAGGGTATCGGGGCACTGAAGCTTTCTTT.